This is a list of T cell receptor beta chains from one sample in a study of T-cell reconstitution after alpha-beta-depleted transplantation in children. TCRdb re-derived calls from the PCR reads in MiXCR, one entry per CDR3 protein. The top ten clones hold just under 45% of a sample with more than 200,000 distinct CDR3 sequences, roughly a sixth of them seen once. The source was PBMCs, mostly from graft donor cells, collected 360 days after TCRalphabeta/CD19-depleted stem cell transplant. Receptors were obtained from a male patient between 2 and 9 years old who had a stem cell transplant for acute lymphoblastic leukemia, so the T cells may come from the graft donor. Both conserved end residues are part of each CDR3. Each record gives: V gene, J gene, clone size, D gene, CDR3 protein, CDR3 DNA. D genes are given only for firm matches. For some rows the clone size is stated as once, few or many, or as a class when expanded; others skip it.

v_call: TRBV6-2/TRBV6-3; j_call: TRBJ2-2; clone_size: .; d_call: TRBD2; cdr3_aa: CASSASGANTGELFF; cdr3_nt: TGTGCCAGCAGCGCTAGCGGGGCCAACACCGGGGAGCTGTTTTTT
v_call: TRBV3-1; j_call: TRBJ2-3; clone_size: few; d_call: TRBD2; cdr3_aa: CASSQDRVERGGSTDTQYF; cdr3_nt: TGTGCCAGCAGCCAAGATCGGGTCGAGCGGGGGGGAAGCACAGATACGCAGTATTTT
v_call: TRBV7-3; j_call: TRBJ2-2; clone_size: once; d_call: TRBD2; cdr3_aa: CASSLRLGRDTGELFF; cdr3_nt: TGTGCCAGCAGCTTAAGGCTGGGGAGGGACACCGGGGAGCTGTTTTTT
v_call: TRBV29-1; j_call: TRBJ2-7; clone_size: .; d_call: TRBD1; cdr3_aa: CSVEEDRFPLEQYF; cdr3_nt: TGCAGCGTTGAAGAGGACAGGTTCCCCCTCGAGCAGTACTTC
v_call: TRBV12-3/TRBV12-4; j_call: TRBJ1-2; clone_size: few; d_call: .; cdr3_aa: CASIQDKTYGYTF; cdr3_nt: TGTGCCAGCATCCAAGACAAGACCTATGGCTACACCTTC
v_call: TRBV12-3/TRBV12-4; j_call: TRBJ2-1; clone_size: few; d_call: .; cdr3_aa: CASSLGPARDEQFF; cdr3_nt: TGTGCCAGCAGTTTAGGGCCAGCTAGGGATGAGCAGTTCTTC
v_call: TRBV7-8; j_call: TRBJ1-1; clone_size: once; d_call: TRBD1; cdr3_aa: CASSLARGNTEAFF; cdr3_nt: TGTGCCAGCAGCTTAGCCAGGGGGAACACCGAAGCTTTCTTT
v_call: TRBV5-1; j_call: TRBJ2-5; clone_size: .; d_call: .; cdr3_aa: CASSAGTGETQYF; cdr3_nt: TGCGCCAGCAGCGCGGGCACGGGAGAGACCCAGTACTTC
v_call: TRBV5-1; j_call: TRBJ2-7; clone_size: few; d_call: .; cdr3_aa: CASSVLERARGNYEQYF; cdr3_nt: TGCGCCAGCAGCGTCTTAGAGAGGGCACGGGGAAACTACGAGCAGTACTTC
v_call: TRBV4-2; j_call: TRBJ2-2; clone_size: .; d_call: TRBD2; cdr3_aa: CASSQEGGPGELFF; cdr3_nt: TGTGCCAGCAGCCAAGAGGGAGGGCCCGGGGAGCTGTTTTTT
v_call: TRBV12-3/TRBV12-4; j_call: TRBJ1-1; clone_size: .; d_call: TRBD1; cdr3_aa: CASSPGTGNLNTEAFF; cdr3_nt: TGTGCCAGCAGCCCCGGGACAGGGAACTTGAACACTGAAGCTTTCTTT
v_call: TRBV28; j_call: TRBJ2-5; clone_size: few; d_call: .; cdr3_aa: CASSFIVRGRTPRTQYF; cdr3_nt: TGTGCCAGCAGTTTTATCGTTCGGGGCAGGACCCCCAGGACCCAGTACTTC
v_call: TRBV5-1; j_call: TRBJ2-3; clone_size: few; d_call: TRBD1; cdr3_aa: CASSLASRTGSTDTQYF; cdr3_nt: TGCGCCAGCAGCTTGGCCTCGAGGACAGGTAGCACAGATACGCAGTATTTT
v_call: TRBV5-1; j_call: TRBJ1-1; clone_size: .; d_call: .; cdr3_aa: CASSWEHSNTEAFF; cdr3_nt: TGCGCCAGCAGCTGGGAGCATTCGAACACTGAAGCTTTCTTT
v_call: TRBV28; j_call: TRBJ2-1; clone_size: few; d_call: .; cdr3_aa: CASSLHGTFYNEQFF; cdr3_nt: TGTGCCAGCAGTCTTCACGGGACATTTTACAATGAGCAGTTCTTC
v_call: TRBV24-1; j_call: TRBJ1-1; clone_size: .; d_call: TRBD1; cdr3_aa: CATSGTGGNTEAFF; cdr3_nt: TGTGCCACCAGTGGAACAGGGGGCAACACTGAAGCTTTCTTT
v_call: TRBV28; j_call: TRBJ2-1; clone_size: .; d_call: .; cdr3_aa: CASRGGAGIDNEQFF; cdr3_nt: TGTGCCAGCAGGGGGGGGGCAGGGATAGACAATGAGCAGTTCTTC
v_call: TRBV30; j_call: TRBJ2-6; clone_size: .; d_call: .; cdr3_aa: CACPPGNSGANVLTF; cdr3_nt: TGTGCCTGCCCCCCCGGGAACTCTGGGGCCAACGTCCTGACTTTC
v_call: TRBV28; j_call: TRBJ2-7; clone_size: .; d_call: .; cdr3_aa: CASSPPESEQYF; cdr3_nt: TGTGCCAGCAGTCCCCCTGAGTCCGAGCAGTACTTC
v_call: TRBV20-1; j_call: TRBJ2-7; clone_size: .; d_call: .; cdr3_aa: CSATQRRGYEQYF; cdr3_nt: TGCAGTGCTACCCAACGCAGGGGATACGAGCAGTACTTC
v_call: TRBV12-3/TRBV12-4; j_call: TRBJ2-7; clone_size: .; d_call: .; cdr3_aa: CASSRQGRPYEQYF; cdr3_nt: TGTGCCAGCAGCCGGCAGGGCAGACCCTACGAGCAGTACTTC
v_call: TRBV29-1; j_call: TRBJ2-7; clone_size: .; d_call: TRBD1; cdr3_aa: CSVGDRGRSYEQYF; cdr3_nt: TGCAGCGTCGGTGACAGGGGTCGCTCCTACGAGCAGTACTTC
v_call: TRBV20-1; j_call: TRBJ1-2; clone_size: .; d_call: .; cdr3_aa: CSARKDSKYGYTF; cdr3_nt: TGCAGTGCTAGAAAGGACAGCAAGTATGGCTACACCTTC
v_call: TRBV12-3/TRBV12-4; j_call: TRBJ2-7; clone_size: few; d_call: .; cdr3_aa: CASRRRYEQYF; cdr3_nt: TGTGCCAGCAGGCGCCGTTACGAGCAGTACTTC
v_call: TRBV6-5; j_call: TRBJ2-5; clone_size: .; d_call: .; cdr3_aa: CASSYSIAGMAETQYF; cdr3_nt: TGTGCCAGCAGTTATTCGATCGCGGGGATGGCGGAGACCCAGTACTTC
v_call: TRBV20-1; j_call: TRBJ1-5; clone_size: .; d_call: TRBD1; cdr3_aa: CSASDRGNQPQHF; cdr3_nt: TGCAGTGCTAGCGACAGGGGAAATCAGCCCCAGCATTTT
v_call: TRBV12-3/TRBV12-4; j_call: TRBJ1-3; clone_size: few; d_call: .; cdr3_aa: CASSLGGASGNTIYF; cdr3_nt: TGTGCCAGCAGCCTCGGGGGGGCCTCTGGAAACACCATATATTTT
v_call: TRBV7-8; j_call: TRBJ1-5; clone_size: .; d_call: .; cdr3_aa: CASSGPNRVGNQPQHF; cdr3_nt: TGTGCCAGCAGTGGGCCCAACAGGGTGGGCAATCAGCCCCAGCATTTT
v_call: TRBV20-1; j_call: TRBJ2-3; clone_size: .; d_call: TRBD2; cdr3_aa: CSAAPRSGGAKGDTQYF; cdr3_nt: TGCAGTGCTGCCCCCCGTAGCGGGGGGGCCAAAGGAGATACGCAGTATTTT
v_call: TRBV27; j_call: TRBJ1-5; clone_size: .; d_call: .; cdr3_aa: CASSVQGRQPQHF; cdr3_nt: TGTGCCAGCAGTGTACAGGGTCGACAGCCCCAGCATTTT
v_call: TRBV10-3; j_call: TRBJ2-3; clone_size: many; d_call: .; cdr3_aa: CAISESAGGTDTQYF; cdr3_nt: TGTGCCATCAGTGAATCAGCGGGCGGCACAGATACGCAGTATTTT
v_call: TRBV7-9; j_call: TRBJ2-5; clone_size: .; d_call: .; cdr3_aa: CASSLGDRLETQYF; cdr3_nt: TGTGCCAGCAGCTTAGGGGACCGATTAGAGACCCAGTACTTC
v_call: TRBV5-1; j_call: TRBJ2-5; clone_size: many; d_call: .; cdr3_aa: CASSLGTGETQYF; cdr3_nt: TGCGCCAGCAGCTTGGGGACGGGAGAGACCCAGTACTTC
v_call: TRBV20-1; j_call: TRBJ2-2; clone_size: .; d_call: .; cdr3_aa: CSARPGLANTGELFF; cdr3_nt: TGCAGTGCTAGACCAGGTCTAGCAAACACCGGGGAGCTGTTTTTT
v_call: TRBV6-5; j_call: TRBJ1-1; clone_size: many; d_call: .; cdr3_aa: CASIPPVGYTEAFF; cdr3_nt: TGTGCCAGCATCCCCCCCGTAGGGTACACTGAAGCTTTCTTT
v_call: TRBV20-1; j_call: TRBJ2-7; clone_size: .; d_call: .; cdr3_aa: CSAPTERAVSYEQYF; cdr3_nt: TGCAGTGCTCCTACCGAGCGGGCTGTTTCCTACGAGCAGTACTTC
v_call: TRBV18; j_call: TRBJ2-1; clone_size: .; d_call: TRBD1; cdr3_aa: CASSPLPETGGSYNEQFF; cdr3_nt: TGTGCCAGCTCACCATTGCCCGAGACAGGGGGCTCCTACAATGAGCAGTTCTTC
v_call: TRBV28; j_call: TRBJ1-1; clone_size: many; d_call: TRBD1; cdr3_aa: CASLHGDRGYTEAFF; cdr3_nt: TGTGCCAGCCTCCACGGGGACAGGGGCTACACTGAAGCTTTCTTT
v_call: TRBV18; j_call: TRBJ2-1; clone_size: .; d_call: .; cdr3_aa: CASSPIPGGEQFF; cdr3_nt: TGTGCCAGCTCACCAATCCCAGGCGGTGAGCAGTTCTTC
v_call: TRBV6-2/TRBV6-3; j_call: TRBJ2-7; clone_size: few; d_call: .; cdr3_aa: CASSYLDGYEQYF; cdr3_nt: TGTGCCAGCAGTTACCTGGACGGCTACGAGCAGTACTTC
v_call: TRBV24-1; j_call: TRBJ2-1; clone_size: .; d_call: TRBD2; cdr3_aa: CATSDLFAGLAKNEQFF; cdr3_nt: TGTGCCACCAGTGATTTGTTTGCTGGACTAGCGAAAAATGAGCAGTTCTTC